Listed below are T cell receptor beta chains from one sample, sequenced in a study of CD8 T cells in ankylosing spondylitis. TCRdb re-derived calls from the 5' RACE reads in MiXCR, one entry per CDR3 protein. The sample shows fewer than 650,000 distinct CDR3 sequences, approximately 12% of them seen only once. The sequencing input was blood, either unsorted or a sorted T cell fraction (not recorded which). All receptors derive from a male donor with ankylosing spondylitis. Each CDR3 is given with its conserved first and last residue. The D gene is left open where the match is weak. Part of the rows lack a size; the others show once, few, many or a class for expanded clones.

NA	TRBJ2-6	NA	TRBV5-1	CASSLDRFSGANVLTF	TGCGCCAGCAGCTTGGATAGATTCTCTGGGGCCAACGTCCTGACTTTC
NA	TRBJ2-2	few	TRBV7-8	CASSLVQGIGELFF	TGTGCCAGCAGCTTAGTTCAGGGAATCGGGGAGCTGTTTTTT
NA	TRBJ2-6	many	TRBV4-2	CASSQVELTGANVLTF	TGTGCCAGCAGCCAAGTGGAATTGACTGGGGCCAACGTCCTGACTTTC
NA	TRBJ2-7	NA	TRBV6-5	CASSTRLFIYEQYF	TGTGCCAGCAGTACCCGACTATTTATCTACGAGCAGTACTTC
NA	TRBJ2-5	NA	TRBV27	CASSRAGETQYF	TGTGCCAGCAGTAGGGCGGGGGAGACCCAGTACTTC
TRBD1	TRBJ1-1	many	TRBV12-3/TRBV12-4	CASTGTGGTEAFF	TGTGCCAGCACCGGGACAGGGGGCACTGAAGCTTTCTTT
TRBD2	TRBJ2-1	many	TRBV11-2	CASSLIRGGTSGSVYNEQFF	TGTGCCAGCAGCCTAATTAGGGGTGGGACTAGCGGGAGTGTGTACAATGAGCAGTTCTTC
NA	TRBJ1-2	many	TRBV11-2	CASSLVDIGGTRGYTF	TGTGCCAGCAGCTTAGTAGATATCGGGGGCACGCGGGGCTACACCTTC
NA	TRBJ1-5	NA	TRBV12-3/TRBV12-4	CASSFTHQPQHF	TGTGCCAGCAGTTTTACCCATCAGCCCCAGCATTTT
TRBD2	TRBJ2-3	few	TRBV27	CAAKGTSGSQKQYF	TGTGCCGCCAAGGGGACTAGCGGGAGTCAGAAGCAGTATTTT
NA	TRBJ2-1	NA	TRBV5-1	CASSLETGPIDEQFF	TGCGCCAGCAGCTTGGAAACAGGGCCGATTGATGAGCAGTTCTTC
NA	TRBJ1-1	NA	TRBV5-4	CAEGRDTEAFF	TGTGCCGAGGGCAGGGACACTGAAGCTTTCTTT
NA	TRBJ1-1	few	TRBV5-1	CASSLNLDGAEAFF	TGCGCCAGCAGCTTGAACTTGGACGGCGCTGAAGCTTTCTTT
NA	TRBJ2-1	few	TRBV7-7	CASSSDTYNEQFF	TGTGCCAGCAGCTCCGACACCTACAATGAGCAGTTCTTC
NA	TRBJ2-5	many	TRBV15	CATSRRDLQETQYF	TGTGCCACCAGCAGGCGGGACCTACAAGAGACCCAGTACTTC
TRBD1	TRBJ2-5	NA	TRBV11-2	CASSWGQGISQETQYF	TGTGCCAGCAGCTGGGGACAGGGAATATCCCAAGAGACCCAGTACTTC
NA	TRBJ1-2	few	TRBV20-1	CSARDGKDYGYTF	TGCAGTGCTCGGGACGGGAAGGATTATGGCTACACCTTC
TRBD2	TRBJ2-2	NA	TRBV4-2	CASSQGTSGGSGELFF	TGTGCCAGCAGCCAAGGTACTAGCGGAGGATCCGGGGAGCTGTTTTTT
TRBD2	TRBJ2-5	NA	TRBV27	CASSPQAGEETQYF	TGTGCCAGCAGTCCCCAAGCGGGAGAAGAGACCCAGTACTTC
NA	TRBJ1-2	NA	TRBV9	CASSVVRGGGGYTF	TGTGCCAGCAGCGTAGTCAGGGGAGGGGGAGGCTACACCTTC
NA	TRBJ2-1	NA	TRBV18	CASSDEWRYNEQFF	TGTGCCAGCTCCGATGAGTGGCGCTACAATGAGCAGTTCTTC
TRBD1	TRBJ2-1	NA	TRBV2	CASNPQGSYNEQFF	TGTGCCAGCAACCCACAGGGGAGCTACAATGAGCAGTTCTTC
NA	TRBJ1-2	NA	TRBV24-1	CATSDGHLYGYTF	TGTGCCACCAGTGATGGGCACCTCTATGGCTACACCTTC
TRBD2	TRBJ2-3	few	TRBV3-1	CASSPGLADYTDTQYF	TGTGCCAGCAGCCCGGGACTAGCGGACTACACAGATACGCAGTATTTT
NA	TRBJ1-5	NA	TRBV20-1	CSATIQGLVDQPQHF	TGCAGTGCAACTATACAGGGCCTAGTGGACCAGCCCCAGCATTTT
NA	TRBJ2-2	few	TRBV27	CASYTRVAGELFF	TGTGCCAGCTATACAAGGGTGGCCGGGGAGCTGTTTTTT
TRBD2	TRBJ2-3	few	TRBV20-1	CSATGGNADTQYF	TGCAGTGCCACGGGGGGGAACGCAGATACGCAGTATTTT
TRBD2	TRBJ2-1	few	TRBV7-2	CATPGLACNEQFF	TGTGCCACCCCGGGACTAGCATGCAATGAGCAGTTCTTC
NA	TRBJ1-4	NA	TRBV20-1	CSARVAVSEKLFF	TGCAGTGCTAGAGTGGCTGTTAGTGAAAAACTGTTTTTT
NA	TRBJ2-5	few	TRBV30	CGWGYQETQYF	TGCGGGTGGGGTTATCAAGAGACCCAGTACTTC
NA	TRBJ1-5	NA	TRBV7-2	CASSLTGFNQPQHF	TGTGCCAGCAGCCTGACAGGTTTCAATCAGCCCCAGCATTTT
NA	TRBJ1-1	few	TRBV5-4	CASSRQDDTEAFF	TGTGCCAGCAGCAGACAGGACGACACTGAAGCTTTCTTT
NA	TRBJ2-3	few	TRBV29-1	CSIGPGDTQYF	TGCAGCATCGGTCCCGGAGATACGCAGTATTTT
NA	TRBJ1-4	NA	TRBV12-3/TRBV12-4	CASSFHNEKLFF	TGTGCCAGCAGTTTTCATAATGAAAAACTGTTTTTT
NA	TRBJ2-3	few	TRBV5-1	CASSLVGETSTDTQYF	TGCGCCAGCAGCTTGGTTGGGGAGACTAGCACAGATACGCAGTATTTT
NA	TRBJ2-5	few	TRBV11-1	CASSSGLKETQYF	TGTGCCAGCAGCTCCGGATTAAAAGAGACCCAGTACTTC
NA	TRBJ1-4	NA	TRBV5-1	CASSRDARAGEKLFF	TGCGCCAGCAGCCGAGACGCCAGGGCGGGAGAAAAACTGTTTTTT